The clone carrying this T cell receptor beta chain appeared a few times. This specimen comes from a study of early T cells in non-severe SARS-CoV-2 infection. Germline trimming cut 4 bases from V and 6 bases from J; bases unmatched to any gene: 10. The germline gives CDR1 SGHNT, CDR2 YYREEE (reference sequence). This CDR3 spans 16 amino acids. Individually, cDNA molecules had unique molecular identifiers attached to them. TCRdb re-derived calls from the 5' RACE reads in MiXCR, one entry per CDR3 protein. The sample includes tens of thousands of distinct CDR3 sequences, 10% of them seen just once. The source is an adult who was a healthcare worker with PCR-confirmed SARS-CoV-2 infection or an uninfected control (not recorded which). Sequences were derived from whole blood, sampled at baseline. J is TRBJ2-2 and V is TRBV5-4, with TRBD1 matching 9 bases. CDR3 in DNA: TGTGCCAGCAGCCCTACAGGGGGCGCTTTGGCCGGGGAGCTGTTTTTT. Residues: CASSPTGGALAGELFF.